This T cell receptor beta chain appears in the sequencing data of a study of T-cell reconstitution after alpha-beta-depleted transplantation in children. Notes on the study in general: Newly produced T cells mostly accounted for T-cell counts and diversity one year post-transplant. Certain patients had high TCRbeta diversity at day 60, and it came from recipient T cells and thymic progenitors that survived.

This sample's TCRbeta library carried unique molecular identifier barcodes. TCRdb used MiXCR to reprocess the PCR reads, holding one entry per CDR3 protein. This table has about 590,000 distinct CDR3 sequences, 10% to 15% appearing once. Comment on this clonotype: Its antigen is undetermined.

This CDR3 is built from 15 residues. Germline loops: CDR1 LGHDT, CDR2 YNNKEL (reference sequence). V was clipped by 4 bases and J by 4 bases; unmatched bases: 6. V is TRBV3-1 and J is TRBJ2-1; TRBD1 agrees at 8 bases. This sequence was found in a male patient between 10 and 17 years old who had a stem cell transplant for acute myeloid leukemia, so the T cells may come from the graft donor. The specimen comprised PBMCs, mostly from graft donor cells, sampled 360 days after TCRalphabeta/CD19-depleted stem cell transplant. This CDR3 reads CASSPQGDRYNEQFF. For the CDR3, the DNA is TGTGCCAGCAGCCCGCAGGGGGACAGGTACAATGAGCAGTTCTTC.